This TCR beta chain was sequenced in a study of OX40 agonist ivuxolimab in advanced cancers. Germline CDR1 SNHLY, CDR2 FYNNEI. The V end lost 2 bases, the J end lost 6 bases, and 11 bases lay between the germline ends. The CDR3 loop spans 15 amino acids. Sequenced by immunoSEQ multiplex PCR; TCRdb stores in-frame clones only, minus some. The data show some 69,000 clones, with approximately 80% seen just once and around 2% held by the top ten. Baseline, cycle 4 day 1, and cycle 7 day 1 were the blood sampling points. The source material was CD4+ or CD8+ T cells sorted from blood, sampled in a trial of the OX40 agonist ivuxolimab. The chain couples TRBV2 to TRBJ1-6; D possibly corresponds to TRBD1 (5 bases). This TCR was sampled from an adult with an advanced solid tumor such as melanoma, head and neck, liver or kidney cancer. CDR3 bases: TGTGCCAGCAGTGAACAGGGCCCCCCTAATTCACCCCTCCACTTT. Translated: CASSEQGPPNSPLHF.